What follows is one T cell receptor beta chain and its context. This clone's antigen is unknown. The read terminates 3 residues ahead of where the CDR3 ends, so the germline J gene completes it. The V and J ends are trimmed by 3 bases and 4 bases, leaving 12 bases between them. The CDR1 and CDR2 encoded by the germline V gene (reference sequence) are GTSNPN and SVGIG. From the cysteine through the phenylalanine, the CDR3 covers 13 amino acids. Sequencing covers 30 bases of the CDR3, shown here with the frame starting at base 1. For TCRbeta CDR3 sequencing, genomic DNA from the sorted cells was extracted using the QIAGEN DNeasy Blood and Tissue Kit. High-throughput TCRbeta CDR3 sequencing, which included PCR amplification with bias correction and internal controls, was done commercially through immunoSEQ. Per the authors' processing: A unique productive TCRbeta sequence was defined by the CDR3 nucleotide sequence when primers matched, and otherwise by the CDR3 amino acid sequence together with the Vbeta and Jbeta genes. To correct sorting error, sequences shared between sorted populations at a frequency ratio of 2:1 or less were removed; the rest were assigned to the higher population. Sequences were defined as donor-reactive when expanded at least 5-fold in CFSE-low cells versus unstimulated cells and present at a frequency of at least 0.01% in CFSE-low cells. Jensen-Shannon divergence calculated on the top 100 TCRbeta sequences ranked by frequency was used to measure repertoire divergence. For samples with multiple sequencing runs, sorting error was corrected separately for each run before the runs were pooled. As stored in TCRdb, this immuneACCESS dataset retains in-frame rearrangements with V and J assigned. A fraction of the clones does not appear; measured against another copy, unresolved V genes explain less than half of the discrepancy, and the remainder lacks a known reason. D and trimming come from the DNA, and the V and J calls and clone size come from that table. The sample table holds tens of thousands of clones. The top ten hold approximately 0.81% of the sample.

This record belongs to a study of Tregs in tolerant kidney transplant recipients (dated by TCRdb to the late 2010s). Some background on the complete study: Transplants used related donors with nonmyeloablative bone marrow transplantation; mixed chimerism was transient in the human trials. The study used TCRbeta sequencing to identify donor-specific regulatory T cells before combined kidney and bone marrow transplantation, then tracked those cells after transplant. The full study reports these points: In tolerant patients, the expansion of donor-specific Tregs was greater than global Treg expansion, suggesting that the expansion was antigen-driven rather than nonspecific. Expanding Tregs with activated donor B cells appeared to identify the most biologically relevant and donor-specific TCRbeta repertoire. Biological reproducibility was not directly assessed, although technical replication error appeared to be minimal. The study was limited by small patient numbers, and the findings need validation in larger populations and under other immunosuppression protocols. For some patients the PCR primers changed over time, which made it impossible to compare the samples from those patients at the nucleotide level.

What this sample's time point label stands for: blood sample drawn before combined kidney and bone marrow transplant. Unstimulated Tregs (CD4+CD25+CD127-), CD4+ non-Tregs (CD4+CD25-), CD4 and CD8 cells were FACS-sorted from thawed PBMCs. 4 combined kidney and bone marrow transplant recipients from the ITN036ST trial were included as patients, and samples were available only from these trial subjects. Healthy control blood was processed to PBMCs with a Ficoll density gradient and then cryopreserved, whereas patient PBMCs were collected both before and after transplant. This material consisted of CD4+ T cells from blood, taken before the transplant. The TCR was taken from a human donor who received a combined kidney and bone marrow transplant. The receptor chain draws on TRBV30 and TRBJ1-1; the best D guess is TRBD1, with 6 bases matching. CDR3 protein: CAWSPGRGTEAFF. CDR3 bases read: TGTGCCTGGAGCCCGGGCAGGGGCACTGAA.